The entry that follows covers one TCR beta chain sequence. Trimming took 8 bases from V and 4 from J, leaving 18 bases between them. Germline lookup yields CDR1 SNHLY and CDR2 FYNNEI. The CDR3 loop spans 16 amino acids. The data stem from a study of blood T cell repertoires in COVID-19. The repertoire was sequenced with immunoSEQ multiplex PCR; TCRdb's copy has only in-frame clones and lacks some. The sample includes more than 200,000 clones, around 82% of them seen just once. The TCR sequence derives from a man between 25 and 39 years old with acute COVID-19. Sequences were obtained from PBMCs or T cells enriched from blood (not recorded which). V gene TRBV2 combines with J gene TRBJ1-6, with TRBD1 as a possible D gene (5 bases). The CDR3 DNA reads as TGTGCCAGCTTATTAGGGAAGGGGATTTATAATTCACCCCTCCACTTT. The encoded protein is CASLLGKGIYNSPLHF.